This T cell receptor beta chain was observed in a study of response to subunit inactivated influenza vaccine. This CDR3 has 14 amino acids. Trimming pared 5 bases from V and 5 bases from J, leaving 15 bases between. Germline V gene data show CDR1 as MNHEY and CDR2 as SVGAGI. This clonotype has at least ten counts. Its antigen remains unknown. Study outcomes and limitations: Only a handful of new T cells, the authors suggested, are recruited with each seasonal influenza vaccination.

TCRdb reprocessed the RT-PCR reads with MiXCR, giving one entry per CDR3 protein. The table lists about 650,000 distinct CDR3 sequences, roughly 15% of them singletons. The source of this sequence is a man in his fifties or sixties who received an inactivated influenza vaccine. The sample here was PBMCs from blood, taken less than 15 days before vaccination. V gene TRBV6-5 combines with J gene TRBJ2-5; D not resolved. The CDR3, as DNA: TGTGCCAGCAGTCACGGCTCCCCCGGGGAGACCCAGTACTTC. It encodes CASSHGSPGETQYF.